A selection of T cell receptor beta chains follows, all from one sample in a study of blood T cells in healthy people across ages. TCRdb called the 5' RACE reads again in MiXCR, with one record for every CDR3 protein. The data show 590,000 or so distinct CDR3 sequences, with approximately 30% seen just once and more than 15% held by the top ten. The specimen sequenced was blood. All receptors derive from a woman at least 80 years old in good health. Both conserved end residues are trimmed from each CDR3. Not every row has a clone size; where given, it reads once, few, many or a size class.

>TRBV3-1|-|TRBJ1-2
ASSQRQGEDYGYT
>TRBV7-7|-|-
ASSLATGAETQY
>TRBV28|-|TRBJ1-5
ASSLPQGNQPQH
>TRBV30|few|TRBJ2-3
AWSVWGTESADTQY
>TRBV9|many|TRBJ2-5
ASGRGAQETQY
>TRBV6-2/TRBV6-3|few|TRBJ2-7
ASSRVRASSYEQY
>TRBV30|-|TRBJ1-2
AWSLQPGRGGYT
>TRBV5-6|many|TRBJ2-5
ASSRLGMTAGQETQY
>TRBV4-1|-|TRBJ1-5
ASSQDSPGGGQPQH
>TRBV20-1|many|TRBJ1-5
SARPTGGNQPQH
>TRBV20-1|-|TRBJ2-7
SARDTGRSYEQY
>TRBV10-3|many|TRBJ2-7
AISVTATYEQY
>TRBV14|few|TRBJ2-5
ASSQEWGGEQY
>TRBV7-3|-|TRBJ2-1
ASSLGERGPNNEQF
>TRBV5-1|few|TRBJ2-5
ASSLSSGGARETQY
>TRBV28|many|TRBJ2-1
ASTWGGGAFEQF
>TRBV20-1|many|TRBJ2-5
SARDPGALQETQY
>TRBV2|many|TRBJ1-2
ASSVVQGGGYT
>TRBV30|few|TRBJ1-6
AWRENSPLH
>TRBV10-3|-|TRBJ1-1
AIRGTVTNTEAF
>TRBV20-1|many|TRBJ2-7
SARDVRGGRSEQY
>TRBV28|once|TRBJ2-2
ASSLFPSGTTTGELF
>TRBV28|-|TRBJ2-2
ASSDGAGGSGELF
>TRBV20-1|-|-
SARPGLAGRKGLYEQY
>TRBV10-3|-|TRBJ2-2
AISERTSGPLGELF
>TRBV7-9|many|TRBJ2-3
ASSLRSRSTDTQY
>TRBV24-1|-|TRBJ2-6
ATGDLSSGANVLT
>TRBV5-1|-|TRBJ2-7
ASSWVSSSYEQY
>TRBV20-1|many|TRBJ1-1
RGTGGNTEAF
>TRBV7-2|few|TRBJ2-6
ASSLGQTSGANVLT
>TRBV12-3/TRBV12-4|-|TRBJ2-2
ASSSGLAGGPGELF
>TRBV5-4|many|TRBJ2-1
ASSFGTPGGGEQF
>TRBV24-1|few|TRBJ1-2
ATSDLRGFDYGYT
>TRBV29-1|-|TRBJ2-1
SAAGHNTFNEQF
>TRBV4-1|many|TRBJ2-7
ASSQGPEGLARIHEQY
>TRBV7-9|-|TRBJ1-3
ASSLWNLGQGVGNTIY
>TRBV27|many|TRBJ2-1
ASSPLRGRPQHNEQF
>TRBV28|many|TRBJ2-5
ATQGARGTQY
>TRBV10-3|many|TRBJ2-1
AIRGSGGSSYNEQF
>TRBV9|many|TRBJ2-7
ASSVMGHGGEQY
>TRBV7-8|few|TRBJ2-7
ASSLALGTVKVYEQY
>TRBV20-1|many|TRBJ2-6
SGFSSGANVLT
>TRBV28|-|TRBJ2-6
ASSPLWQGGISSGANVLT
>TRBV20-1|many|TRBJ1-4
SATPGQENEKLF
>TRBV6-6|many|TRBJ2-7
ASSHGLAGGPHEQY
>TRBV28|few|TRBJ2-3
ASSSGGNLDTQY
>TRBV30|few|-
AWSDPHEQY
>TRBV7-3|few|TRBJ2-7
ASSSLGGGEQY
>TRBV5-1|-|TRBJ1-6
ASSWRDFDNSPLH
>TRBV10-3|many|TRBJ1-2
AISEEGYGYT
>TRBV30|-|TRBJ1-2
AWRWGGNYGYT
>TRBV28|-|TRBJ1-2
ASSSGQGRNGYT
>TRBV5-6|many|TRBJ2-3
ASSPPGAGTDTQY
>TRBV6-1|many|TRBJ2-1
ASSALAGSVAGDLNEQF
>TRBV2|few|TRBJ1-1
ASRLVGEAF